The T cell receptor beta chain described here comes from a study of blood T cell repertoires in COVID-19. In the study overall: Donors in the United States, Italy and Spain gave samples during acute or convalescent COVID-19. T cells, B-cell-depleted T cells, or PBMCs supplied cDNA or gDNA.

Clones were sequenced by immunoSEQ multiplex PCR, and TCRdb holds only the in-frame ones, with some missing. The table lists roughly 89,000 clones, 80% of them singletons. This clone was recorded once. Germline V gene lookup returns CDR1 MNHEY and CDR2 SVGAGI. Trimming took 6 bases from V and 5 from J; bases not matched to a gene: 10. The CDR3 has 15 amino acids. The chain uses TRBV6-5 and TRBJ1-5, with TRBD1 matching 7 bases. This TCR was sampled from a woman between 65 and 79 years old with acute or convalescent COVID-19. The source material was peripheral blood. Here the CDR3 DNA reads TGTGCCAGCAGACCCCAACAGGGGAGCTATCAGCCCCAGCATTTT. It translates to CASRPQQGSYQPQHF.